The sequence of this T cell receptor beta chain was determined in a study of cytomegalovirus exposure and HLA in healthy donors. Study summary: Within an early data release were tens of millions of unique TCRs drawn from HLA-typed donors.

For this clone: The antigen is not known.

Overall study findings and caveats: The listing of 150 to 200 TCR beta chains classed them as cytomegalovirus-associated.

The PCR used 60 Vbeta and 13 Jbeta primers. The data were produced by immunoSEQ multiplex PCR, yet TCRdb's version contains in-frame clones alone and is incomplete. Its table records around 200,000 clones. Sequences were obtained from PBMCs. The TCR sequence derives from a girl aged 2 to 9 in good health and CMV-seropositive.

In DNA, the CDR3 is TGTGCCAGCAGTTTATTTGGGAGGCGCGGGAATGAAAAACTGTTTTTT. Translated, it gives CASSLFGRRGNEKLFF. The rearrangement joins TRBV27 to TRBJ1-4; no firm D call. The length of the CDR3 is 16 residues. The V end was cut by 1 base, the J end by 5 bases, with 14 bases between. Looked up from germline, CDR1 is MNHEY and CDR2 is SMNVEV (reference sequence).